The present entry profiles one TCR beta chain with its context. Antigen: not known. Described treatment: oral pan-JAK inhibitor, 5-10 mg twice daily. This record belongs to a study of CD8+ T cells in alopecia areata. In the study overall: Treated individuals took tofacitinib by mouth, 5 to 10 mg twice daily.

General study findings and limits: Throughout tofacitinib, many expanded lesional clones continued to persist in scalp and blood. In lesional scalp, particularly from alopecia totalis/universalis, clonality was higher than in normal scalp.

This CDR3 spans 17 amino acids. CDR1 and CDR2 from the germline V gene are LNHNV and YYDKDF (reference sequence). Trimming removed 0 bases from V and 3 bases from J; junction bases left unmatched: 7. Following extraction, RNA underwent reverse transcription to cDNA, which served as the sequencing template. The protocol was immunoSEQ multiplex PCR, while the TCRdb copy is restricted to in-frame clones and leaves out a portion. Among 170,000 or so clones listed, about 60% were seen once. This material consisted of CD8+ T cells sorted from blood, taken at week 24, from a patient treated with tofacitinib. The genes are TRBV15 and TRBJ2-3; 9 positions match TRBD1. The clonotype originates from a human donor with alopecia areata. The CDR3 protein is CATSRDSDGTGTDTQYF. The CDR3 coding sequence is TGTGCCACCAGCAGAGATTCGGACGGGACAGGGACAGATACGCAGTATTTT.